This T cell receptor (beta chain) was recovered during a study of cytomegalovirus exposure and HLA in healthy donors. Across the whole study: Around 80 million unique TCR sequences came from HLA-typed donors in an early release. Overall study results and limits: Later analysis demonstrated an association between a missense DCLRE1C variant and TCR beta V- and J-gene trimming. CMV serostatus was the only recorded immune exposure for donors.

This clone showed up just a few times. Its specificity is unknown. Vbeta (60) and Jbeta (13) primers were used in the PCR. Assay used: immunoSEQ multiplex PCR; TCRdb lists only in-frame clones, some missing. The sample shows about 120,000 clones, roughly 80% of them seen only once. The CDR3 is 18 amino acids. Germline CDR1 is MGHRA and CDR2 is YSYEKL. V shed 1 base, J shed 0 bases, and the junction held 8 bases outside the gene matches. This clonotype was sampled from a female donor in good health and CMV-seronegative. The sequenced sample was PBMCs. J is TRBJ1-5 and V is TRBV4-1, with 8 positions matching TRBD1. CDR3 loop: CASSQVRTGRFSNQPQHF. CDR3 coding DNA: TGCGCCAGCAGCCAAGTCCGGACAGGGCGGTTTAGCAATCAGCCCCAGCATTTT.